The 22 T cell receptor beta chains below were found in one sample sequenced in a study of shared clonotypes between healthy human individuals. Naive CD8 cells lacked CD45RO, underwent positive selection for CCR7 and left out terminally differentiated effector memory CD45RA+ cells. Assay used: immunoSEQ multiplex PCR; TCRdb lists only in-frame clones, some missing. The sample lists around 2.1 million clones; 85% to 95% were seen once. Sequenced material: naive CD8+ T cells from PBMCs. The receptor source for this set is a man aged 18 to 29 in good health. Some clones in this sample may be carry-over from other donors' samples.

The gene calls are TRBV5-1 and TRBJ2-3, with TRBD2 matching 12 bases. Germline CDR1 SGHRS, CDR2 YFSETQ. CDR3 size: 19 residues. Germline trimming cut 1 base from V and 6 bases from J; bases unmatched to any gene: 15. The chain's CDR3 is CASSLRGLETSGSGDTQYF. The CDR3, as DNA: TGCGCCAGCAGCTTGAGAGGTTTGGAGACTAGCGGGAGTGGGGATACGCAGTATTTT.

The chain combines TRBV13 with TRBJ2-1; maybe TRBD1 (5 bases). Germline CDR1 PRHDT, CDR2 FYEKMQ (reference sequence). The CDR3 covers 14 residues. The V gene lost 5 bases and the J gene lost 7 bases, with 15 bases spanning the gap. The CDR3 coding sequence is TGTGCCAGCAGCCTCCTTCCCAGGGATAATGAGCAGTTCTTC. This encodes CASSLLPRDNEQFF.

The chain uses TRBV5-3 and TRBJ1-2, with 7 bases aligning to TRBD1. TRBV5-3 is an open reading frame whose function is uncertain. The CDR3 has 16 amino acids. V trimming: 0 bases; J trimming: 4 bases; junction bases outside the gene matches: 9. Written as DNA, the CDR3 is TGTGCCAGAAGCTTGGCCAGTGACAGGGTTGGCTATGGCTACACCTTC. It yields the protein CARSLASDRVGYGYTF.

This clone was seen a handful of times. This chain connects TRBV6-1 to TRBJ1-5; D might be TRBD1 (6 bases). The CDR3 is 16 amino acids. The V and J ends lost 2 bases and 6 bases respectively, with 17 bases between them. In germline, CDR1 is MNHNS, CDR2 SASEGT. The CDR3 nucleotides read TGTGCCAGCAGTGAATTAGGAGGGGGTAGTGGTCAGCCCCAGCATTTT. Its translation is CASSELGGGSGQPQHF.

The chain has TRBV19 and TRBJ1-2; D gene ambiguous. The length of the CDR3 is 12 residues. Germline loops: CDR1 LNHDA, CDR2 SQIVND (reference sequence). Trimming took 4 bases from V and 8 from J, leaving 11 bases between them. As DNA, the CDR3 is TGTGCCAGTAGTACCTTTGTCGGCGGCTACACCTTC. As protein: CASSTFVGGYTF.

CDR3 bases: TGTGCCAGCAGCTCAGTGCTGACAGGCTACGAGCAGTACTTC. It yields the protein CASSSVLTGYEQYF. The rearrangement uses TRBV7-9 and TRBJ2-7, with a weak D call TRBD1 (6 bases). V shed 4 bases and J shed 3 bases, with 13 bases lying between them. The CDR3 runs to 14 residues. Germline CDR1 is SEHNR and CDR2 is FQNEAQ (reference sequence). Combining the CDR3 with reference TRBV7-9 and TRBJ2-7 gives the whole variable domain DTGVSQNPRHKITKRGQNVTFRCDPISEHNRLYWYRQTLGQGPEFLTYFQNEAQLEKSRLLSDRFSAERPKGSFSTLEIQRTEQGDSAMYLCASSSVLTGYEQYFGPGTRLTVT.

The chain links TRBV11-2 to TRBJ2-7, with a tentative D call TRBD1 (6 bases). The CDR3 spans 14 residues. Germline CDR1 reads SGHAT; CDR2 reads FQNNGV. The V gene lost 3 bases and the J gene lost 2 bases, with 11 bases spanning the gap. The CDR3, as DNA: TGTGCCAGCAGCTTTCGGACAGCGCCCTACGAGCAGTACTTC. It encodes CASSFRTAPYEQYF.

The rearrangement joins TRBV18 to TRBJ2-5; no clear D gene. The CDR3 has 15 residues. Germline V lookup: CDR1 KGHSH, CDR2 LQKENI. V lost 3 bases to trimming and J lost 3 bases, with 14 bases between them. The CDR3 nucleotides are TGTGCCAGCTCACCCCTTGGGCAGCCAGAAGAGACCCAGTACTTC. This codes for CASSPLGQPEETQYF.

V and J are TRBV7-9 and TRBJ2-5; 7 positions agree with TRBD1. Trimming cost V 4 bases and J 4 bases; bases outside gene matches: 6. Germline assignment: CDR1 SEHNR and CDR2 FQNEAQ (reference sequence). The CDR3 loop spans 14 amino acids. The CDR3 DNA reads TGTGCCAGCAGCTCCGGGACAGCGGCAGAGACCCAGTACTTC. Amino acid sequence: CASSSGTAAETQYF.

CDR3 residues: CASSFVGGYTGELFF. The CDR3 DNA follows: TGTGCCAGCAGCTTCGTAGGCGGATACACCGGGGAGCTGTTTTTT. The genes are TRBV5-5 and TRBJ2-2; D not certain. V lost 2 bases, J lost 3 bases, and 11 bases lay in between. This CDR3 region has 15 residues. The V gene's germline CDR1 is SGHKS and CDR2 YYEKEE (reference sequence).

This chain connects TRBV11-2 to TRBJ2-5; no clear D gene. Germline V gives CDR1 SGHAT, CDR2 FQNNGV. This CDR3 is 13 amino acids long. V lost 1 base to trimming and J lost 5 bases, with 8 bases between them. The CDR3 loop reads CASSLVPMETQYF. The CDR3 DNA reads TGTGCCAGCAGCTTAGTCCCTATGGAGACCCAGTACTTC.

V and J are TRBV6-5 and TRBJ1-1; no firm D call. In germline, CDR1 is MNHEY, CDR2 SVGAGI. This CDR3 region has 14 residues. V lost 4 bases and J lost 1, with 10 bases in between. The chain's CDR3 is CASSFGPRNTEAFF. As DNA, the CDR3 is TGTGCCAGCAGTTTTGGACCGCGGAACACTGAAGCTTTCTTT.

V gene TRBV4-3 combines with J gene TRBJ2-3, with D uncertain. V lost 3 bases to trimming and J lost 2 bases, with 12 bases between them. Germline V CDR1 and CDR2: LGHNA, YSLEER. CDR3 length: 15 residues. The CDR3 DNA is TGCGCCAGCAGCCACGCCGAGAGAATCACAGATACGCAGTATTTT. Translation gives CASSHAERITDTQYF.

The chain recombines TRBV4-1 with TRBJ2-5, with a possible D match to TRBD2 (6 bases). Trimming cost V 2 bases and J 3 bases, with 13 bases left between them. The CDR3 is 15 amino acids. Per the germline V gene, CDR1 is MGHRA and CDR2 is YSYEKL. The CDR3 coding sequence is TGCGCCAGCAGCCAAAACGCACTAGCTGAAGAGACCCAGTACTTC. It codes for CASSQNALAEETQYF.

This chain joins TRBV7-6 and TRBJ2-5; TRBD1 or TRBD2 may be the D gene (5 bases each). The V gene's germline CDR1 is SGHVS and CDR2 FNYEAQ. Trimming removed 1 base from V and 4 bases from J, with 16 bases in between. The CDR3 spans 16 residues. This chain's CDR3 is CASSLEGPRTGETQYF. CDR3 DNA sequence: TGTGCCAGCAGCTTAGAGGGACCACGTACGGGAGAGACCCAGTACTTC.

This clone showed up just once. The V gene is TRBV7-9, the J gene TRBJ1-1; 8 nucleotides match TRBD1. Germline CDR1 is SEHNR and CDR2 is FQNEAQ (reference sequence). The CDR3 consists of 15 residues. J was trimmed by 1 base and V by 5 bases; bases with no gene match: 6. This CDR3 is CASSLTGTGNTEAFF. The CDR3, as DNA: TGTGCCAGCAGCCTAACCGGGACAGGGAACACTGAAGCTTTCTTT.

This chain uses TRBV28 with TRBJ1-1; D not resolved. The V gene's germline CDR1 is MDHEN and CDR2 SYDVKM. This CDR3 is built from 14 residues. The germline V and J ends were trimmed by 3 bases and 1 base, with 9 bases remaining between them. Here the CDR3 DNA reads TGTGCCAGCAGTTTCGGTGTCACGAACACTGAAGCTTTCTTT. Amino acids: CASSFGVTNTEAFF. Full variable domain (outside the CDR3, taken from reference TRBV28 and TRBJ1-1): DVKVTQSSRYLVKRTGEKVFLECVQDMDHENMFWYRQDPGLGLRLIYFSYDVKMKEKGDIPEGYSVSREKKERFSLILESASTNQTSMYLCASSFGVTNTEAFFGQGTRLTVV.

The V and J genes are TRBV28 and TRBJ2-2, with 8 positions matching TRBD2. The CDR3 has 16 amino acids. The trim removed 3 bases at V and 4 bases at J, leaving 7 bases unmatched. Germline V CDR1 and CDR2: MDHEN, SYDVKM. Written as DNA, the CDR3 is TGTGCCAGCAGTTTCCAGAACGGGAGGGGCACCGGGGAGCTGTTTTTT. This encodes CASSFQNGRGTGELFF.

This sequence joins TRBV5-1 and TRBJ1-1; maybe TRBD1 (5 bases). The CDR3 has 14 residues. Germline assignment: CDR1 SGHRS and CDR2 YFSETQ. Trimming left V 5 bases short and J 3 bases short, with 14 bases between. The CDR3 DNA sequence: TGCGCCAGCAGGGTGGGGCGAGGGGACACTGAAGCTTTCTTT. Translating it yields CASRVGRGDTEAFF.

CDR3 residues: CASSESGRVRETQYF. The CDR3 coding sequence is TGTGCCAGCAGTGAGTCGGGCAGGGTGAGAGAGACCCAGTACTTC. The genes are TRBV6-1 and TRBJ2-5; D is perhaps TRBD1 (5 bases). Between the trimmed V and J ends, which lost 3 bases and 4 bases, there was a span of 15 bases. This CDR3 is built from 15 residues. CDR1 MNHNS and CDR2 SASEGT come from the germline V gene.

The chain joins TRBV27 to TRBJ1-2, with TRBD1 matching 9 bases. The CDR3 is 14 amino acids. Germline CDR1 reads MNHEY; CDR2 reads SMNVEV (reference sequence). V was pared by 3 bases and J by 8 bases, with 7 bases of the junction left unmatched. The CDR3 coding sequence is TGTGCCAGCAGTTTCCTACAGGGGGCGCAGGGCTACACCTTC. It yields the protein CASSFLQGAQGYTF.

The chain joins TRBV5-5 to TRBJ1-5, with D hard to call. CDR3 length: 15 residues. The V end was cut by 0 bases, the J end by 2 bases, with 9 bases between. Looked up from germline, CDR1 is SGHKS and CDR2 is YYEKEE (reference sequence). The CDR3, as DNA: TGTGCCAGCAGCTTGGGTCTCGGGGGCAATCAGCCCCAGCATTTT. It encodes CASSLGLGGNQPQHF.